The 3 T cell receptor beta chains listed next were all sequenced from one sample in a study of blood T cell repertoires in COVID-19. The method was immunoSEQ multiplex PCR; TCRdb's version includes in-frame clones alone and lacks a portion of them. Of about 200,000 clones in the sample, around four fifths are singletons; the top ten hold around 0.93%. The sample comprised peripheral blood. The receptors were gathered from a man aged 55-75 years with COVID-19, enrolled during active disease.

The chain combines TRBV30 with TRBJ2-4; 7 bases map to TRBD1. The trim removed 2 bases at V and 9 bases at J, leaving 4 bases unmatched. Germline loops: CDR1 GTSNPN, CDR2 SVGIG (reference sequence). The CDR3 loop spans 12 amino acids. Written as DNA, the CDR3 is TGTGCCTGGAGTTCTGACAGGGTCATTCAGTACTTC. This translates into CAWSSDRVIQYF.

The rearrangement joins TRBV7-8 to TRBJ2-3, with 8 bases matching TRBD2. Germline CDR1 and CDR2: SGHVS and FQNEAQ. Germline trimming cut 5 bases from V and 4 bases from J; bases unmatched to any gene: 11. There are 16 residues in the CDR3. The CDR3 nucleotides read TGTGCCAGCAGCCCGGGACTAGTTCGTAGCCCAGATACGCAGTATTTT. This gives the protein CASSPGLVRSPDTQYF.

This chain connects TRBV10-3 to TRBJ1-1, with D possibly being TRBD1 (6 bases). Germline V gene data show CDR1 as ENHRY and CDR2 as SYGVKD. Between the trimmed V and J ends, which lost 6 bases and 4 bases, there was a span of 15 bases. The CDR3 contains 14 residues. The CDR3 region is CAISPQGSSTEAFF. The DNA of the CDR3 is TGTGCCATCAGCCCCCAGGGGAGTTCCACTGAAGCTTTCTTT.